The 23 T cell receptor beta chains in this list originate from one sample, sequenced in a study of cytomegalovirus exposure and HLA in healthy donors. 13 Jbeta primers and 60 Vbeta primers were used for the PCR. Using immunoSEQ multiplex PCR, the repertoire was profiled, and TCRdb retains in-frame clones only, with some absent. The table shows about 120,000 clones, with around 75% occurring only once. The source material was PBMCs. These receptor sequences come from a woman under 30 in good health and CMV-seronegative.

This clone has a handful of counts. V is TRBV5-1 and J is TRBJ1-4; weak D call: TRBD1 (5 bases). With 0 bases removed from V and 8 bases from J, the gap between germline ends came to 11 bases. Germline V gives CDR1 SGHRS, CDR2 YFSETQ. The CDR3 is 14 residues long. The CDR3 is CASSLEGPREKLFF. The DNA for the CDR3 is TGCGCCAGCAGCTTGGAGGGGCCACGGGAAAAACTGTTTTTT.

The chain's CDR3 is CASSLDSYGYTF. CDR3 DNA: TGTGCCAGCAGCTTAGACTCTTACGGCTACACCTTC. J is TRBJ1-2 and V is TRBV7-9, with D unresolved. The V gene's germline CDR1 is SEHNR and CDR2 FQNEAQ (reference sequence). V was clipped by 1 base and J by 8 bases, with 8 bases between them. The CDR3 contains 12 residues.

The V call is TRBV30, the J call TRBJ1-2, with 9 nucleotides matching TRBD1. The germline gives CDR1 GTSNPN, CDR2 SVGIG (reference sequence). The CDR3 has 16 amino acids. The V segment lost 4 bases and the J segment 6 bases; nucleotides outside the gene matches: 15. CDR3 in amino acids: CAWTRRLGQGRDGYTF. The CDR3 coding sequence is TGTGCCTGGACTCGACGGTTGGGACAGGGAAGAGATGGCTACACCTTC.

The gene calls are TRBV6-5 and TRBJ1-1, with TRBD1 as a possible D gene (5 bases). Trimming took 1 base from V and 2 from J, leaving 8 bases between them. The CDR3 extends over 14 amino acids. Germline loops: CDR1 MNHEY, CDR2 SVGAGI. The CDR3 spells CASSYWQGNTEAFF. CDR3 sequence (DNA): TGTGCCAGCAGTTACTGGCAGGGAAACACTGAAGCTTTCTTT.

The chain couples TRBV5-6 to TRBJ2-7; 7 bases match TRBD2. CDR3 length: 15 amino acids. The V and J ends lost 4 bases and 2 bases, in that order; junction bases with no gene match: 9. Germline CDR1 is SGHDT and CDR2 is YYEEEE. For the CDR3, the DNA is TGTGCCAGCAGCCCTGCGGGGAGGGCCACCTACGAGCAGTACTTC. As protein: CASSPAGRATYEQYF.

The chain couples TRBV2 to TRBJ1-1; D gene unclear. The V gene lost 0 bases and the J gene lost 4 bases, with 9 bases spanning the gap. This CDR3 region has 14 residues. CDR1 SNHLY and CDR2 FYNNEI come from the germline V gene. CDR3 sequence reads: CASSEALLGTEAFF. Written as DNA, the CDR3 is TGTGCCAGCAGTGAAGCGCTTCTCGGCACTGAAGCTTTCTTT.

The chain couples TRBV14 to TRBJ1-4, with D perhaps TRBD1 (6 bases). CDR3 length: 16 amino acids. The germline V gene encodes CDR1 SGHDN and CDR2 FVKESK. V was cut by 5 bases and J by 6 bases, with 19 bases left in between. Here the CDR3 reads CASSYLSGAGDEKLFF. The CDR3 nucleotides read TGTGCCAGCAGCTATCTTTCAGGGGCGGGGGATGAAAAACTGTTTTTT.

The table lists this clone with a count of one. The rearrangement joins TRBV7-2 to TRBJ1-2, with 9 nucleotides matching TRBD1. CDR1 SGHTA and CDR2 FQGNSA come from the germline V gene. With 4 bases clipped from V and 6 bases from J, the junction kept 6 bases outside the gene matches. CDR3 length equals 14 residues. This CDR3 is CASSSTGQGDGYTF. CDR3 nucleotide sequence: TGTGCCAGCAGCTCAACGGGACAGGGCGATGGCTACACCTTC.

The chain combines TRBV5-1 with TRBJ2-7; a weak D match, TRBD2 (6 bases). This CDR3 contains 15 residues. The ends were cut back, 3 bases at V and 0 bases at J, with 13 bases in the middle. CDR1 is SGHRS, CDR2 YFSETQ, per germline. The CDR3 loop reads CASSSGLPHSYEQYF. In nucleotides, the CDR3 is TGCGCCAGCAGCTCGGGACTCCCGCACTCCTACGAGCAGTACTTC.

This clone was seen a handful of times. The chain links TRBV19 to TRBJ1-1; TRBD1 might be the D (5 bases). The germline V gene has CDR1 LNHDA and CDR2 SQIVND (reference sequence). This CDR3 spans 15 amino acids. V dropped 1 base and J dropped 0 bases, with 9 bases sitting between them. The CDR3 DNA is TGTGCCAGTAGTATAGTACCGGGGGTGAACACTGAAGCTTTCTTT. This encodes CASSIVPGVNTEAFF.

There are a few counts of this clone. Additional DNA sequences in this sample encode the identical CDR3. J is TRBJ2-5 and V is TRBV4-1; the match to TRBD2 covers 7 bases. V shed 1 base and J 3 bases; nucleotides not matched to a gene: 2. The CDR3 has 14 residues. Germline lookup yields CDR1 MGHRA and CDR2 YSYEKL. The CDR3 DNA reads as TGCGCCAGCAGCCAAGTCCTAGCGGAAGAGACCCAGTACTTC. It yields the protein CASSQVLAEETQYF.

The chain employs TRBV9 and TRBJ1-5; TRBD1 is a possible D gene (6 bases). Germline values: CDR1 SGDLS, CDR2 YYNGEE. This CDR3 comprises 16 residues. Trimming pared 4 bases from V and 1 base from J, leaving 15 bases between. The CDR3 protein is CASSRGGAGSNQPQHF. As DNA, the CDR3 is TGTGCCAGCAGCCGAGGGGGGGCAGGGAGCAATCAGCCCCAGCATTTT. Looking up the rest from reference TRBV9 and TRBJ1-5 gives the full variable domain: DSGVTQTPKHLITATGQRVTLRCSPRSGDLSVYWYQQSLDQGLQFLIQYYNGEERAKGNILERFSAQQFPDLHSELNLSSLELGDSALYFCASSRGGAGSNQPQHFGDGTRLSIL.

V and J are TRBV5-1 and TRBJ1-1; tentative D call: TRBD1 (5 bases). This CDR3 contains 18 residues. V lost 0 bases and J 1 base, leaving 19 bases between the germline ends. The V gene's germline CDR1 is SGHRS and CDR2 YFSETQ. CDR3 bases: TGCGCCAGCAGCTTGGTATCGGGGGAACCCTTAAGGAACACTGAAGCTTTCTTT. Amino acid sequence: CASSLVSGEPLRNTEAFF.

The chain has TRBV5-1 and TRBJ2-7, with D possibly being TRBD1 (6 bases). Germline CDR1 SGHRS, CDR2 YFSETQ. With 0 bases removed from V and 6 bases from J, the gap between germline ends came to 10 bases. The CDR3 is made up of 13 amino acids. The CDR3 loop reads CASSLVRGREQYF. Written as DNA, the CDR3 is TGCGCCAGCAGCTTGGTCAGGGGCCGCGAGCAGTACTTC.

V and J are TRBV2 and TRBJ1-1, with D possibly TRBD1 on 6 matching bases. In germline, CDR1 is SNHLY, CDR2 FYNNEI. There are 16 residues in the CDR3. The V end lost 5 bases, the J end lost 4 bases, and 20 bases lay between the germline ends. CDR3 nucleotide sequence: TGTGCCAGCAGTCTCGGACAGTCGGCGGGTGGCACTGAAGCTTTCTTT. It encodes CASSLGQSAGGTEAFF.

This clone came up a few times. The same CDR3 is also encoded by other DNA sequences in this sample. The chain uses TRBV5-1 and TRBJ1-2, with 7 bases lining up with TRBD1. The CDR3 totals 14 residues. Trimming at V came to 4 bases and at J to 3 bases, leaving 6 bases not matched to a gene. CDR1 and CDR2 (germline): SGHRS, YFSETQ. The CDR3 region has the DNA TGCGCCAGCAGCAGGACCGGGACAGACTATGGCTACACCTTC. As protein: CASSRTGTDYGYTF.

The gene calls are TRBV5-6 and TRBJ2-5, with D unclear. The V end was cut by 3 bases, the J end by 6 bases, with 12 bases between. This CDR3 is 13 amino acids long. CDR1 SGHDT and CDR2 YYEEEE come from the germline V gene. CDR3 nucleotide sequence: TGTGCCAGCAGCTCATCGGTTAGAAAGACCCAGTACTTC. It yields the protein CASSSSVRKTQYF.

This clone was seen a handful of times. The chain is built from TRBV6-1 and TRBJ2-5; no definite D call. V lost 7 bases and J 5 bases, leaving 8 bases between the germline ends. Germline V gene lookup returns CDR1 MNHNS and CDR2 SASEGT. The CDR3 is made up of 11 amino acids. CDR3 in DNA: TGTGCCAGCACCGCCCGGGAGACCCAGTACTTC. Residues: CASTARETQYF.

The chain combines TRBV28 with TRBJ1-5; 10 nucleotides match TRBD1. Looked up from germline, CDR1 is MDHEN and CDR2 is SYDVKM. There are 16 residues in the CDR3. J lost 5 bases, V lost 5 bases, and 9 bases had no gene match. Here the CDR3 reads CASSPLLDRGDQPQHF. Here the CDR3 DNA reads TGTGCCAGCAGTCCTCTTTTGGACAGGGGGGATCAGCCCCAGCATTTT.

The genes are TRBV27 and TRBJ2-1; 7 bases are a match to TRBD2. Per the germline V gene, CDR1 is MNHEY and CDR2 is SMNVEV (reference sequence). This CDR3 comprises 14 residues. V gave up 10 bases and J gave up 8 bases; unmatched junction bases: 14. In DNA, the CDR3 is TGTGCCACTTCTTCGGGCCTAGCGGTAGATGAGCAGTTCTTC. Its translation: CATSSGLAVDEQFF.

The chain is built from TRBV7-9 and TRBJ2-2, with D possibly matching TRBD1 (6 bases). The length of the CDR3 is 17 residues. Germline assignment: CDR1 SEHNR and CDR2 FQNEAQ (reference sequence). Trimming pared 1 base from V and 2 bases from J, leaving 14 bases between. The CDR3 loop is CASSLEIGGYNTGELFF. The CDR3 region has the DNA TGTGCCAGCAGCTTAGAGATAGGGGGATACAACACCGGGGAGCTGTTTTTT.

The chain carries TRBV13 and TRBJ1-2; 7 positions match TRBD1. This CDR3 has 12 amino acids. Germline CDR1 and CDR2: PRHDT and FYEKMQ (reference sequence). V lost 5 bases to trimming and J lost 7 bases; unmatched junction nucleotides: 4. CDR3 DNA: TGTGCCAGCAGCGGAGGGGGCTTTGGCTACACCTTC. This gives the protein CASSGGGFGYTF.

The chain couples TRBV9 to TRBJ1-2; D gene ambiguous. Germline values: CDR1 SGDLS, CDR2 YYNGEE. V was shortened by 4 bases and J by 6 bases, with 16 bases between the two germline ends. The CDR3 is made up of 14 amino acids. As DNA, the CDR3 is TGTGCCAGCAGCAACAGCCCGGATCACGATGGCTACACCTTC. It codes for CASSNSPDHDGYTF.